Listed below are T cell receptor beta chains from one sample, sequenced in a study of immune characterization of retroperitoneal liposarcoma. TCRdb re-analysed the PCR reads in MiXCR, keeping a single row per CDR3 protein. Found here are a few thousand distinct CDR3 sequences, more than 30% of them singletons; the top ten hold approximately 10%. What was sequenced was blood. Every receptor here comes from a female donor with retroperitoneal liposarcoma. Both conserved end residues are part of each CDR3. Each record gives: D gene, clone size, V gene, J gene, CDR3 protein, CDR3 DNA. D genes are given only for firm matches. Clone size is given for some rows only: seen once, a few or many times, or a class if the clone is expanded.

d_gene: TRBD2; abundance: .; v_gene: TRBV7-9; j_gene: TRBJ2-1; CDR3aa: CASSPRSGLAGVGGVTYNEQFF; CDR3nt: TGTGCCAGCAGCCCCCGCTCGGGGCTAGCGGGAGTTGGGGGTGTTACCTACAATGAGCAGTTCTTC
d_gene: .; abundance: .; v_gene: TRBV11-3; j_gene: TRBJ2-1; CDR3aa: CASREDNSYNEQFF; CDR3nt: TGTGCCAGCAGGGAAGACAACTCCTACAATGAGCAGTTCTTC
d_gene: TRBD2; abundance: .; v_gene: TRBV6-4; j_gene: TRBJ2-5; CDR3aa: CASSRGLAGGPGEQYF; CDR3nt: TGTGCCAGTAGCCGGGGACTAGCGGGAGGGCCGGGTGAGCAGTACTTC
d_gene: .; abundance: .; v_gene: TRBV6-1; j_gene: TRBJ2-3; CDR3aa: CASSRGLATDTQYF; CDR3nt: TGTGCCAGCAGTAGGGGACTGGCCACAGATACGCAGTATTTT
d_gene: TRBD2; abundance: .; v_gene: TRBV6-1; j_gene: TRBJ2-3; CDR3aa: CASSTTSGSTDTQYF; CDR3nt: TGTGCCAGCAGTACCACTAGCGGAAGCACAGATACGCAGTATTTT
d_gene: .; abundance: .; v_gene: TRBV6-8; j_gene: TRBJ2-1; CDR3aa: CASTYRGGPSSYNEQFF; CDR3nt: TGTGCCAGCACCTATCGGGGCGGTCCTAGCTCCTACAATGAGCAGTTCTTC
d_gene: TRBD2; abundance: .; v_gene: TRBV5-5; j_gene: TRBJ2-5; CDR3aa: CASSLLTSSETQYF; CDR3nt: TGTGCCAGCAGCTTGTTGACTAGCAGTGAGACCCAGTACTTC
d_gene: TRBD2; abundance: .; v_gene: TRBV20-1; j_gene: TRBJ2-3; CDR3aa: CSAVIAGGADTQYF; CDR3nt: TGCAGTGCCGTAATAGCGGGAGGGGCAGATACGCAGTATTTT
d_gene: .; abundance: medium-sized; v_gene: TRBV25-1; j_gene: TRBJ2-7; CDR3aa: CASSDKGNEGPSYEQYF; CDR3nt: TGTGCCAGCAGTGACAAGGGAAACGAGGGTCCATCCTACGAGCAGTACTTC
d_gene: .; abundance: .; v_gene: TRBV6-6; j_gene: TRBJ1-5; CDR3aa: CASSERGDQPQHF; CDR3nt: TGTGCCAGCAGTGAGAGGGGAGATCAGCCCCAGCATTTT
d_gene: .; abundance: .; v_gene: TRBV7-8; j_gene: TRBJ2-1; CDR3aa: CASSPRTDNEQFF; CDR3nt: TGTGCCAGCAGCCCTCGGACAGACAATGAGCAGTTCTTC
d_gene: .; abundance: .; v_gene: TRBV27; j_gene: TRBJ1-4; CDR3aa: CASSLFREEKLFF; CDR3nt: TGTGCCAGCAGTTTATTTCGAGAGGAAAAACTGTTTTTT
d_gene: TRBD2; abundance: medium-sized; v_gene: TRBV6-1; j_gene: TRBJ2-7; CDR3aa: CASSPPGLANEQYF; CDR3nt: TGTGCCAGCAGCCCACCGGGACTAGCGAATGAGCAGTACTTC
d_gene: .; abundance: .; v_gene: TRBV12-3/TRBV12-4; j_gene: TRBJ2-5; CDR3aa: CASSYEGVETQYF; CDR3nt: TGTGCCAGCAGTTATGAGGGCGTTGAGACCCAGTACTTC
d_gene: .; abundance: .; v_gene: TRBV4-1; j_gene: TRBJ2-5; CDR3aa: CASSPTGRWETQYF; CDR3nt: TGCGCCAGCAGCCCGACAGGGAGGTGGGAGACCCAGTACTTC
d_gene: .; abundance: once; v_gene: TRBV6-1; j_gene: TRBJ2-2; CDR3aa: CASRYNGELFF; CDR3nt: TGTGCCAGCAGATATAACGGGGAGCTGTTTTTT
d_gene: TRBD2; abundance: .; v_gene: TRBV4-1; j_gene: TRBJ2-5; CDR3aa: CASSQDETSGGALQETQYF; CDR3nt: TGCGCCAGCAGCCAAGATGAAACTAGCGGGGGGGCCCTCCAAGAGACCCAGTACTTC
d_gene: TRBD2; abundance: few; v_gene: TRBV4-3; j_gene: TRBJ2-5; CDR3aa: CASSQRLAGGFFDQETQYF; CDR3nt: TGCGCCAGCAGCCAAAGACTAGCGGGAGGGTTTTTTGACCAAGAGACCCAGTACTTC
d_gene: .; abundance: medium-sized; v_gene: TRBV6-1; j_gene: TRBJ2-5; CDR3aa: CASRKPTGPQETQYF; CDR3nt: TGTGCCAGCAGAAAGCCCACAGGGCCCCAAGAGACCCAGTACTTC
d_gene: TRBD1; abundance: medium-sized; v_gene: TRBV6-1; j_gene: TRBJ2-1; CDR3aa: CASPDRSGGKAYNEQFF; CDR3nt: TGTGCCAGCCCCGATCGTTCAGGGGGTAAGGCCTACAATGAGCAGTTCTTC
d_gene: TRBD1; abundance: .; v_gene: TRBV10-2; j_gene: TRBJ2-3; CDR3aa: CASMGPGQGGGTQYF; CDR3nt: TGCGCCAGCATGGGGCCAGGACAGGGTGGAGGTACGCAGTATTTT
d_gene: .; abundance: medium-sized; v_gene: TRBV6-4; j_gene: TRBJ2-1; CDR3aa: CASSEVAETYNEQFF; CDR3nt: TGTGCCAGCAGTGAAGTAGCGGAGACCTACAATGAGCAGTTCTTC
d_gene: .; abundance: medium-sized; v_gene: TRBV27; j_gene: TRBJ2-1; CDR3aa: CASSLGSPTVNEQFF; CDR3nt: TGTGCCAGCAGTTTAGGCTCTCCCACCGTGAATGAGCAGTTCTTC
d_gene: .; abundance: .; v_gene: TRBV10-3; j_gene: TRBJ1-1; CDR3aa: CAISDPQTGLNTEAFF; CDR3nt: TGTGCCATCAGTGACCCCCAAACAGGATTGAACACTGAAGCTTTCTTT
d_gene: .; abundance: medium-sized; v_gene: TRBV6-1; j_gene: TRBJ2-7; CDR3aa: CASSRANEGYEQYF; CDR3nt: TGTGCCAGCAGTAGGGCTAACGAAGGCTACGAGCAGTACTTC
d_gene: .; abundance: .; v_gene: TRBV12-3/TRBV12-4; j_gene: TRBJ2-2; CDR3aa: CASSLGYGELFF; CDR3nt: TGTGCCAGCAGTTTAGGGTACGGGGAGCTGTTTTTT
d_gene: .; abundance: large; v_gene: TRBV25-1; j_gene: TRBJ2-1; CDR3aa: CATTQGTRGGDDNEQFF; CDR3nt: TGTGCCACAACCCAAGGCACCAGGGGGGGTGATGACAATGAGCAGTTCTTC
d_gene: TRBD1; abundance: few; v_gene: TRBV6-1; j_gene: TRBJ2-1; CDR3aa: CASSDGTGGHNEQFF; CDR3nt: TGTGCCAGCAGTGATGGGACAGGGGGTCACAATGAGCAGTTCTTC
d_gene: TRBD1; abundance: .; v_gene: TRBV7-6; j_gene: TRBJ2-5; CDR3aa: CASSLDRGQETQYF; CDR3nt: TGTGCCAGCAGCTTAGACAGGGGACAAGAGACCCAGTACTTC
d_gene: .; abundance: few; v_gene: TRBV6-6; j_gene: TRBJ1-1; CDR3aa: CASTARRNTEAFF; CDR3nt: TGTGCCAGCACCGCTCGTCGGAACACTGAAGCTTTCTTT
d_gene: .; abundance: .; v_gene: TRBV7-2; j_gene: TRBJ2-3; CDR3aa: CASSLGFSSTDTQYF; CDR3nt: TGTGCCAGCAGCTTAGGCTTCAGTAGCACAGATACGCAGTATTTT
d_gene: .; abundance: .; v_gene: TRBV6-5; j_gene: TRBJ2-7; CDR3aa: CASSSGTAAYEQYF; CDR3nt: TGTGCCAGCAGTAGCGGGACAGCAGCCTACGAGCAGTACTTC
d_gene: TRBD2; abundance: medium-sized; v_gene: TRBV6-1; j_gene: TRBJ2-4; CDR3aa: CASISRREGDKNIQYF; CDR3nt: TGTGCCAGCATCTCCCGGCGGGAGGGAGATAAAAACATTCAGTACTTC
d_gene: .; abundance: .; v_gene: TRBV6-6; j_gene: TRBJ1-5; CDR3aa: CASSYGSDSNQPQHF; CDR3nt: TGTGCCAGCAGTTACGGCAGTGATAGCAATCAGCCCCAGCATTTT
d_gene: TRBD2; abundance: medium-sized; v_gene: TRBV27; j_gene: TRBJ2-1; CDR3aa: CASRKSSGRGFGEQFF; CDR3nt: TGTGCCAGCAGAAAATCTAGCGGGAGAGGCTTTGGTGAGCAGTTCTTC
d_gene: .; abundance: .; v_gene: TRBV6-1; j_gene: TRBJ2-6; CDR3aa: CASSPDGSGANVLTF; CDR3nt: TGTGCCAGCAGTCCGGACGGCTCTGGGGCCAACGTCCTGACTTTC
d_gene: TRBD1; abundance: .; v_gene: TRBV25-1; j_gene: TRBJ1-2; CDR3aa: CASSDRDRAYGYTF; CDR3nt: TGTGCCAGCAGTGACCGGGACAGGGCCTATGGCTACACCTTC
d_gene: .; abundance: .; v_gene: TRBV7-3; j_gene: TRBJ2-5; CDR3aa: CASSFQGSETQYF; CDR3nt: TGTGCCAGCAGCTTTCAGGGAAGTGAGACCCAGTACTTC
d_gene: .; abundance: medium-sized; v_gene: TRBV27; j_gene: TRBJ2-1; CDR3aa: CASRRAGTGEQFF; CDR3nt: TGTGCCAGCAGGCGTGCCGGGACTGGGGAGCAGTTCTTC
d_gene: TRBD2; abundance: few; v_gene: TRBV6-2/TRBV6-3; j_gene: TRBJ2-1; CDR3aa: CASSYGLSGLAVDEQFF; CDR3nt: TGTGCCAGCAGTTACGGGTTATCGGGACTAGCAGTCGATGAGCAGTTCTTC
d_gene: .; abundance: medium-sized; v_gene: TRBV6-1; j_gene: TRBJ2-3; CDR3aa: CATDKSAGYTDTQYF; CDR3nt: TGTGCCACCGATAAGTCTGCGGGATACACAGATACGCAGTATTTT
d_gene: .; abundance: medium-sized; v_gene: TRBV7-2; j_gene: TRBJ2-7; CDR3aa: CASRRAYEQYF; CDR3nt: TGTGCCAGCAGGCGAGCCTACGAGCAGTACTTC
d_gene: TRBD2; abundance: .; v_gene: TRBV20-1; j_gene: TRBJ2-3; CDR3aa: CSANGRGTDTQYF; CDR3nt: TGCAGTGCTAACGGGAGGGGCACAGATACGCAGTATTTT
d_gene: TRBD2; abundance: .; v_gene: TRBV7-3; j_gene: TRBJ2-5; CDR3aa: CASSSGTSVAQETQYF; CDR3nt: TGTGCCAGCAGCTCAGGGACTAGCGTAGCCCAAGAGACCCAGTACTTC
d_gene: TRBD2; abundance: .; v_gene: TRBV19; j_gene: TRBJ2-3; CDR3aa: CASSFGTSGSTGGTDTQYF; CDR3nt: TGTGCCAGTAGTTTCGGGACTAGCGGGAGTACAGGGGGAACAGATACGCAGTATTTT
d_gene: TRBD2; abundance: .; v_gene: TRBV11-3; j_gene: TRBJ2-1; CDR3aa: CASSLEGGSISEQFF; CDR3nt: TGTGCCAGCAGCTTAGAGGGCGGGAGTATTAGTGAGCAGTTCTTC
d_gene: .; abundance: .; v_gene: TRBV10-3; j_gene: TRBJ2-2; CDR3aa: CATSHTGELFF; CDR3nt: TGTGCCACCAGCCACACCGGGGAGCTGTTTTTT
d_gene: .; abundance: medium-sized; v_gene: TRBV12-3/TRBV12-4; j_gene: TRBJ2-5; CDR3aa: CASSLQTKETQYF; CDR3nt: TGTGCCAGCAGTTTGCAGACTAAAGAGACCCAGTACTTC
d_gene: TRBD2; abundance: medium-sized; v_gene: TRBV6-1; j_gene: TRBJ2-1; CDR3aa: CASSEGLAILPEQFF; CDR3nt: TGTGCCAGCAGTGAGGGACTAGCGATTCTTCCGGAGCAGTTCTTC
d_gene: .; abundance: .; v_gene: TRBV5-6; j_gene: TRBJ2-2; CDR3aa: CASRRLQNTVELFF; CDR3nt: TGTGCCAGCAGGCGACTACAGAACACCGTGGAGCTGTTTTTT
d_gene: .; abundance: .; v_gene: TRBV11-2; j_gene: TRBJ1-5; CDR3aa: CASSLESYSNQPQHF; CDR3nt: TGTGCCAGCAGCTTAGAAAGCTATAGCAATCAGCCCCAGCATTTT